This T cell receptor (beta chain) was obtained from a study of response to subunit inactivated influenza vaccine listed by TCRdb under 2018. Describing the broader study: Deep quantitative profiling of the T cell receptor repertoire was used in the study to follow responses to a trivalent subunit inactivated influenza vaccine.

General findings and caveats noted by the study authors: The authors proposed that each seasonal influenza vaccination may bring in only a limited number of new T cells.

From the cysteine up to the phenylalanine, the CDR3 has a length of 18 residues. The kept DNA is CDR3 alone, 54 bases in frame from the first base. CDR1 is given as MNHNS and CDR2 as SASEGT, both from the germline V gene. V and J are truncated by 4 bases and 6 bases respectively, leaving an intervening sequence of 25 bases. Comment on this clonotype: Its recognized antigen is unknown. Nothing much larger sits one base from this clone, and base qualities are not available.

Library preparation was by RT-PCR. Sequenced using an Illumina HiSeq 2500. TCRdb cleaned the public reads at Q25 with fastp, built clones with MiXCR and kept in-frame beta chains. Each CDR3 protein appears once, grouped with its most common genes and DNA. The sample data list roughly 790,000 distinct CDR3 sequences, and around 21% of these were observed just once. The top ten clonotypes cover roughly a tenth of the sample. This specimen consisted of PBMCs from blood, obtained less than 6 days after vaccination. This sequence originates from a man aged 45-65 years who received an inactivated influenza vaccine. Donor details come from another sample of the same person, matched by shared clones. Here the chain combines TRBV6-1 and TRBJ2-1; tentative D gene TRBD1, with 6 bases matching. Read as DNA, the sequence is TGTGCCAGCAGTGCACTGTTAAACAGGGTCGGTTTAGGCAATGAGCAGTTCTTC. This is translated as CASSALLNRVGLGNEQFF.